This T cell receptor beta chain appears in the sequencing data of a study of blood T cell repertoires in COVID-19. V dropped 2 bases and J dropped 2 bases, with 11 bases sitting between them. Germline V gene data show CDR1 as SGHAT and CDR2 as FQNNGV. The CDR3 length is 15 residues. The table came from immunoSEQ multiplex PCR; TCRdb's copy has only in-frame clones and leaves some out. The table records around 88,000 clones, 85% to 95% of them present only once. This rearrangement joins TRBV11-2 to TRBJ2-3; a possible D gene is TRBD1 (6 bases). The source of this sequence is a man aged 55 to 70 with acute or convalescent COVID-19. The sequencing sample was made of peripheral blood. This CDR3 is CASSLYAGDTDTQYF. In nucleotides, the CDR3 is TGTGCCAGCAGCTTATATGCAGGGGACACAGATACGCAGTATTTT.